This T cell receptor (beta chain) was retrieved from a study of early T cells in non-severe SARS-CoV-2 infection. Study-level background: Chains from this unsorted whole-blood bulk RNA could not be paired.

Individually, cDNA molecules had unique molecular identifiers attached to them. TCRdb reanalysed the 5' RACE reads using MiXCR and keeps one entry per CDR3 protein. The table has tens of thousands of distinct CDR3 sequences, 4% to 5% seen once. This CDR3 contains 12 residues. Trimming stripped 4 bases from V and 2 bases from J, with 9 bases between. Looked up from germline, CDR1 is DFQATT and CDR2 is SNEGSKA (reference sequence). This clonotype qualifies as medium-sized. V gene TRBV20-1 combines with J gene TRBJ2-7; D call uncertain. This TCR came from an adult who was a healthcare worker with PCR-confirmed SARS-CoV-2 infection or an uninfected control (not recorded which). The sequenced material came from whole blood. This chain's CDR3 is CSATSGAYEQYF. DNA for the CDR3: TGCAGTGCTACTTCGGGCGCCTACGAGCAGTACTTC.